This T cell receptor (beta chain) originates from a study of T cell repertoires in cytomegalovirus infection. Study-level findings and limits: Public TCR beta family frequency separated CMV-and-HLA carriers, including in an independent cohort.

One entry per CDR3 protein, called by TCRdb with MiXCR from the reads. The table lists 160,000 or so distinct CDR3 sequences, roughly a fifth of them singletons, with about 25% in the top ten. The CDR3 extends over 18 amino acids. CDR1 SGHTA and CDR2 FQGNSA come from the germline V gene. Trimming cost V 0 bases and J 6 bases, with 20 bases left between them. There are a few counts of this clonotype. Its specificity is unknown. The sequenced sample was CD8+ T cells from cultured PBMCs, obtained from culture after CMV antigen stimulation. The J gene is TRBJ2-2, the V gene TRBV7-2; D is ambiguous. The source is a human donor in good health (CMV status not recorded). Some clones in this sample may be carry-over from other donors' samples. CDR3 in amino acids: CASSLAQGPGFLAGELFF. CDR3 in DNA: TGTGCCAGCAGCTTAGCGCAAGGTCCGGGTTTCCTCGCCGGGGAGCTGTTTTTT.